The subject of this entry is one T cell receptor beta chain. Its recognized antigen is unknown. No base quality values were provided; no much bigger clone lies one nucleotide off. The collaborating institutions used their own protocols to collect whole blood in K2EDTA tubes. For TCRbeta analysis, collaborators shipped samples in one of three forms: frozen whole blood, isolated PBMCs, or DNA extracted from either of those sample types. TCRbeta CDR3 regions were amplified from genomic DNA using the immunoSEQ Assay, a bias-controlled multiplex PCR. The study's processing was this. Within the assay, amplification of reference gene primers was used to estimate how many nucleated cells each sample contained. Sequence reads were collapsed and filtered to measure the absolute abundance of every unique TCRbeta CDR3 rearrangement. For each sample, productive Simpson clonality was calculated as the square root of Simpson's diversity index across productive rearrangements. Entries here come from immuneACCESS through TCRdb and include only in-frame sequences with V and J called. Some clones fail to appear in such tables; in the studies checked, an unresolved V gene covers under half of the shortfall, and the cause of the remainder is unknown. That table is the source of V, J and clone size, and D and trimming were worked out from the DNA. A total of around 220,000 clones appear in this sample, 65% to 80% of them only once. The ten top clones hold under 4.5% of the sample.

This entry comes from a study of blood T cell repertoires in COVID-19 (dated by TCRdb to 2020 to 2022). Some background on the complete study: Collaborator samples came from the United States, Italy and Spain and covered acute and convalescent phases of COVID-19. A freely available public database, intended as a resource for researchers studying the immune response to SARS-CoV-2, is where the repertoires were released. The samples were drawn from the first 160 participants of the ongoing ImmuneRACE study and from some 1,300 subjects provided by 6 global collaborators. The prospective study material was composed of cDNA or gDNA derived from T cells, B-cell-depleted T cells, or PBMCs. Where HLA class I and class II types were available, the types were taken from metadata supplied by the sample provider, not from assay-based typing. A de-identified subject ID, COVID-19 status, age in years and sex were almost always included in the sample metadata. The dataset comprised deeply sampled blood TCRbeta repertoires from subjects exposed to, actively infected with, or recovered from COVID-19.

Beyond this particular receptor, the publication reports: The amount of clinical and demographic metadata varied by source and participant and was provided uncurated.

CDR1 and CDR2 are read off the germline V gene (reference sequence) as LGHDT and YNNKEL. From the cysteine up to the phenylalanine, the CDR3 has a length of 14 residues. Of the read, only the CDR3 DNA is kept; its 42 bases are in frame from base 1. Relative to germline, V is 2 bases shorter and J is 5 bases shorter, with 10 bases between their ends. This TCR was sampled from a woman aged 40 to 50 with active or convalescent COVID-19. The chain uses TRBV3-1 (or the pseudogene TRBV3-2) and TRBJ1-5; the D gene is perhaps TRBD1, from 5 matching bases. The material sequenced was peripheral blood. The DNA reads as follows: TGTGCCAGCAGCCAACAGGGAGGAGATCAGCCCCAGCATTTT. This sequence encodes CASSQQGGDQPQHF.